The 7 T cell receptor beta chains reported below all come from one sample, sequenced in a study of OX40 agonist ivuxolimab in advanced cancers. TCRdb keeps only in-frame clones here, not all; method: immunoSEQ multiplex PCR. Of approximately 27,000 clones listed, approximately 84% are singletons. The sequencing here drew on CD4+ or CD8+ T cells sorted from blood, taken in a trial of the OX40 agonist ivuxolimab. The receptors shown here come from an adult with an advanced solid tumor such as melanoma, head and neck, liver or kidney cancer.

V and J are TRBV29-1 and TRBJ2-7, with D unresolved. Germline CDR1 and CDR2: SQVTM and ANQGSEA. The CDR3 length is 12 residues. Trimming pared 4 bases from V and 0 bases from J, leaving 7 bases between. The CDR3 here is CSVASNSYEQYF. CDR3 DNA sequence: TGCAGCGTTGCCAGTAACTCCTACGAGCAGTACTTC.

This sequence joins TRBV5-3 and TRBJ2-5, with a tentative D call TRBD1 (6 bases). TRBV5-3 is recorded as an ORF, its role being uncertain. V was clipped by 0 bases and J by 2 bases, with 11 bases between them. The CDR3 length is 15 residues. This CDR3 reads CARSLGQDEQETQYF. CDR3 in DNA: TGTGCCAGAAGCTTGGGACAGGACGAACAAGAGACCCAGTACTTC.

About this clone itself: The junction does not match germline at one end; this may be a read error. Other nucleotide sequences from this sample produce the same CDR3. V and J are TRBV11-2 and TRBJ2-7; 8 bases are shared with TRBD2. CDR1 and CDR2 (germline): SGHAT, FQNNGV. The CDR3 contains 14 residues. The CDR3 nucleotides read TGTGCCAGCAGCCTAGAACTAGCGGATTACGAGCAGTACTTC. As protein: CASSLELADYEQYF.

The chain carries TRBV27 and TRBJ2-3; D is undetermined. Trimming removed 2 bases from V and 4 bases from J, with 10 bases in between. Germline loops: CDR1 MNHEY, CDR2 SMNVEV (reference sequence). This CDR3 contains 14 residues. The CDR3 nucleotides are TGTGCCAGCAGTTTAAAAGGCCCCCCAGATACGCAGTATTTT. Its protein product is CASSLKGPPDTQYF.

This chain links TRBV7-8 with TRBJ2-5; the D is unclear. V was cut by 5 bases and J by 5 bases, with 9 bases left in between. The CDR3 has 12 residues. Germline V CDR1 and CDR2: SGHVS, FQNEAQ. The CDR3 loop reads CASSPLAETQYF. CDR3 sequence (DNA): TGTGCCAGCAGCCCGCTCGCGGAGACCCAGTACTTC.

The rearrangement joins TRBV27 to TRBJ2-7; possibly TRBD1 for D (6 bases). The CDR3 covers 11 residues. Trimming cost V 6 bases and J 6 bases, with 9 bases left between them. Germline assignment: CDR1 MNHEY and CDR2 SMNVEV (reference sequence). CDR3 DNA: TGTGCCAGCAGATACAGGGCCGAGCAGTACTTC. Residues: CASRYRAEQYF.

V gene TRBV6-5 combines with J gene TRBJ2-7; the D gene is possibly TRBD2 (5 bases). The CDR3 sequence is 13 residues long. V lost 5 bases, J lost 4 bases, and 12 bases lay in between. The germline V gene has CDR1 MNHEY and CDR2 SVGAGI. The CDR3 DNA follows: TGTGCCAGCAGTCCCGGACTCGGGTACGAGCAGTACTTC. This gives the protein CASSPGLGYEQYF.